What follows is one TCR beta chain and its context. These data belong to a study of blood T cell repertoires in COVID-19. Study-wide background: The cDNA or gDNA used as material had been derived from T cells, B-cell-depleted T cells, or PBMCs.

Participants came from about 24 US areas, aged roughly 18 to 89 years. Cohort 3 donors counted as recovered after two negative PCRs, clearance, or resolved symptoms. This CDR3 region has 14 residues. V was pared by 7 bases and J by 4 bases, with 8 bases of the junction left unmatched. Germline loops: CDR1 SEHNR, CDR2 FQNEAQ (reference sequence). Authors' analysis steps: Estimated nucleated cell counts came from reference gene primer amplification. Assay: immunoSEQ multiplex PCR; the TCRdb copy retains only in-frame clones and omits some. Clone size and V and J calls were adopted from that table, with D and trimming inferred from the DNA. The sample lists approximately 350,000 clones, roughly nine tenths occurring once.

The clonotype was recovered from a woman under 40 who had recovered from COVID-19. The sample consisted of PBMCs or T cells enriched from blood (not recorded which). V and J are TRBV7-9 and TRBJ1-2, with TRBD1 matching over 8 bases. The CDR3 sequence is CASTPTGAIYGYTF. The DNA for the CDR3 is TGTGCCAGCACCCCGACAGGGGCGATCTATGGCTACACCTTC. Supplemented by reference TRBV7-9 and TRBJ1-2, the full variable domain reads DTGVSQNPRHKITKRGQNVTFRCDPISEHNRLYWYRQTLGQGPEFLTYFQNEAQLEKSRLLSDRFSAERPKGSFSTLEIQRTEQGDSAMYLCASTPTGAIYGYTFGSGTRLTVV.